The rows below give T cell receptor beta chains drawn from one sample of a study of blood T cell repertoires in COVID-19. Sequencing was performed with immunoSEQ multiplex PCR; in TCRdb, only in-frame clones are kept and a portion is missing. The repertoire consists of around 180,000 clones, with approximately 78% occurring once and the leading ten covering 12%. The specimen was peripheral blood. The receptor set was obtained from a woman of 80 years or more with COVID-19, enrolled during active disease. Both conserved end residues are part of each CDR3. D genes are given only for firm matches. Not every row has a clone size; where given, it reads once, few, many or a size class.

CDR3nt,CDR3aa,d_gene,abundance,len,j_gene,v_gene
TGTGCCAGCAGCCTACCACAGGGTCGAGAAAAACTGTTTTTT,CASSLPQGREKLFF,NA,NA,14,TRBJ1-4,TRBV11-2
TGTGCCAGCAGCTTAGCCGGGTTCAGCGGGGTCGGCACCGGGGAGCTGTTTTTT,CASSLAGFSGVGTGELFF,TRBD2,once,18,TRBJ2-2,TRBV7-8
TGTGCCAGTAGTATCCGGGACAGCTGGGGAAAACTGTTTTTT,CASSIRDSWGKLFF,TRBD1,NA,14,TRBJ1-4,TRBV19
TGTGCCAGCAGCACTTACAATGAGCAGTTCTTC,CASSTYNEQFF,NA,NA,11,TRBJ2-1,TRBV5-6
TGCAGCGTTTTGCGGGGGGGGTCCTACGAGCAGTACTTC,CSVLRGGSYEQYF,TRBD2,NA,13,TRBJ2-7,TRBV29-1
TGTGCCGGATGGACAGGCCTGAACACTGAAGCTTTCTTT,CAGWTGLNTEAFF,TRBD1,NA,13,TRBJ1-1,TRBV19
TGTGCCAGCAGCGCCGAGGGTGAAAAACTGTTTTTT,CASSAEGEKLFF,NA,NA,12,TRBJ1-4,TRBV9
TGTGCCAGCAGTGCCGGGGACAGGGGTTTTTGGAACACTGAAGCTTTCTTT,CASSAGDRGFWNTEAFF,TRBD1,NA,17,TRBJ1-1,TRBV25-1
TGTGCCAGCAGTTGGGAGTGGGAGGTCAATGAGCAGTTCTTC,CASSWEWEVNEQFF,NA,few,14,TRBJ2-1,TRBV6-2/TRBV6-3
TGTGCCAGCAGTGAACAGGGGCCTAGCACAGATACGCAGTATTTT,CASSEQGPSTDTQYF,NA,NA,15,TRBJ2-3,TRBV6-1
TGTGCCAGCAGCTCGACTCAGAACTATGGCTACACCTTC,CASSSTQNYGYTF,NA,few,13,TRBJ1-2,TRBV7-8
TGTGCCATCAGTAGATACAGGGATCCCCCCTACGAGCAGTACTTC,CAISRYRDPPYEQYF,NA,NA,15,TRBJ2-7,TRBV10-3
TGTGCCAGCAGCCAGGGAATCCCCCCACCGTCGTATGGCTACACCTTC,CASSQGIPPPSYGYTF,NA,NA,16,TRBJ1-2,TRBV11-2
TGTGCCAGCAGCCAACCGACAGGGCACAATGAGCAGTTCTTC,CASSQPTGHNEQFF,TRBD1,NA,14,TRBJ2-1,TRBV13
TGTGCCAGCAGTATTAGTCCCGGGACAGGTCGCGGGCTGTTTTTT,CASSISPGTGRGLFF,TRBD1,NA,15,TRBJ2-2,TRBV6-6
TGTGCCAGCTCACCCGGTGCGGAGCACGAGCAGTACTTC,CASSPGAEHEQYF,NA,once,13,TRBJ2-7,TRBV18
TGTGCCAGCAGTTTTTCAGGGGGCCGGTATAATTCACCCCTCCACTTT,CASSFSGGRYNSPLHF,TRBD1,NA,16,TRBJ1-6,TRBV28
TGTGCCAGTATCGACCTAAGGACAGGGGGAATCTACGGCTACACCTTC,CASIDLRTGGIYGYTF,TRBD1,NA,16,TRBJ1-2,TRBV19
TGTGCCAGCAGCTTCGGAGGGGGCTCCGGCGAGCAGTACTTC,CASSFGGGSGEQYF,NA,NA,14,TRBJ2-7,TRBV7-2
TGTGCCAGCAGCATAGCACAGGGGGCTGGCGGCTACACCTTC,CASSIAQGAGGYTF,TRBD1,NA,14,TRBJ1-2,TRBV13
TGTGCCAGCAGCTCCAAGGGACAGGGGGGAGTAGATACGCAGTATTTT,CASSSKGQGGVDTQYF,TRBD1,NA,16,TRBJ2-3,TRBV5-4
TGTGCCACCAGCCCCAGGGGTTCCTACGAGCAGTACTTC,CATSPRGSYEQYF,NA,NA,13,TRBJ2-7,TRBV24-1
TGTGCCAGCAGAATGGACAGGGGAAGCCCTGAAGCTTTCTTT,CASRMDRGSPEAFF,TRBD1,NA,14,TRBJ1-1,TRBV2
TGTGCCAGCAGCACCGGACAGGGTCCCTACGAGCAGTACTTC,CASSTGQGPYEQYF,TRBD1,NA,14,TRBJ2-7,TRBV9
TGTGCAAGTCGCCCCCCCGGGGGAGTTAAGCAGTTCTTC,CASRPPGGVKQFF,NA,NA,13,TRBJ2-1,TRBV12-2
TGCAGTGCTAGTTTTACCTACAATGAGCAGTTCTTC,CSASFTYNEQFF,NA,NA,12,TRBJ2-1,TRBV20-1
TGTGCCAGCAGCCTGGGACGGGGAGGGGAGACCCAGTACTTC,CASSLGRGGETQYF,TRBD2,NA,14,TRBJ2-5,TRBV5-4
TGCGCCAGCAGCTCGGGCGGGGCCTACAATGAGCAGTTCTTC,CASSSGGAYNEQFF,NA,once,14,TRBJ2-1,TRBV5-1
TGTGCTAGTGGTTTGTGGACTAGCGGGGTCAATGAGCAGTTCTTC,CASGLWTSGVNEQFF,TRBD2,NA,15,TRBJ2-1,TRBV12-5
TGTGCCAGCACACAGACAGGGGGCGAAGAGACCCAGTACTTC,CASTQTGGEETQYF,TRBD1,NA,14,TRBJ2-5,TRBV6-1
TGTGCCCTAACGGCCTTAGCGGGGGGGACGCAGTATTTT,CALTALAGGTQYF,TRBD2,NA,13,TRBJ2-3,TRBV7-2
TGTGCCAGCAGCTTAGGGGGTGCCCAGTACTTC,CASSLGGAQYF,NA,NA,11,TRBJ2-5,TRBV5-8
TGTGCCAGCAGCCAGAGAGGGGAGGGCAAAAACATTCAGTACTTC,CASSQRGEGKNIQYF,TRBD2,NA,15,TRBJ2-4,TRBV14
TGTGCCAGCAGCTTAGATTCAGGGCTCTCTGGAAACACCATATATTTT,CASSLDSGLSGNTIYF,NA,once,16,TRBJ1-3,TRBV7-2
TGCGCCAGCAGCCCGAGGGCAGGGGGATTGTATGGCTACACCTTC,CASSPRAGGLYGYTF,TRBD1,NA,15,TRBJ1-2,TRBV4-3
TGTGCCAGCAGTCGCGGACAGGGAGGGTATGGCTACACCTTC,CASSRGQGGYGYTF,TRBD1,NA,14,TRBJ1-2,TRBV28
TGCGCCAGCAGCTTGGAGGGCAGGGGAATATCACCCCTCCACTTT,CASSLEGRGISPLHF,NA,NA,15,TRBJ1-6,TRBV5-1
TGCGCCAGCAGCTTGGACACCTCTAACTATGGCTACACCTTC,CASSLDTSNYGYTF,NA,NA,14,TRBJ1-2,TRBV5-1
TGTGCCAGCAGCGATTACGGGACAGGGAACACCGGGGAGCTGTTTTTT,CASSDYGTGNTGELFF,TRBD1,few,16,TRBJ2-2,TRBV11-3
TGTGCCAGCAGCCCACCACTAGCCGGAGCGACAGATACGCAGTATTTT,CASSPPLAGATDTQYF,NA,NA,16,TRBJ2-3,TRBV5-4
TGCAGTGCGCGGAGGGACTATGGCTACACCTTC,CSARRDYGYTF,NA,many,11,TRBJ1-2,TRBV20-1
TGTGCCAGCAGTTTGGTGGGACAGAACACTGAAGCTTTCTTT,CASSLVGQNTEAFF,NA,NA,14,TRBJ1-1,TRBV6-5
TGCGCCAGCAGCTTGGAACTAGCGGGGGTAGATACGCAGTATTTT,CASSLELAGVDTQYF,TRBD2,NA,15,TRBJ2-3,TRBV5-1
TGTGCCAGTAGTATAGGCTCGCAGGGCTACCTCTATGGCTACACCTTC,CASSIGSQGYLYGYTF,NA,NA,16,TRBJ1-2,TRBV19
TGTGCCAGCTCTACAGGGGTCTCCGTCACAGATACGCAGTATTTT,CASSTGVSVTDTQYF,TRBD1,NA,15,TRBJ2-3,TRBV18
TGTGCCAGCAACCTTCTGGCTAGCACAGATACGCAGTATTTT,CASNLLASTDTQYF,NA,NA,14,TRBJ2-3,TRBV7-9
TGTGCCAGCGTGGGACAGGGGGCAAGTGGCTACACCTTC,CASVGQGASGYTF,TRBD1,once,13,TRBJ1-2,TRBV6-6
TGTGCCCGCCGCCAAGATTGGGCCCTCGCGGGGGGGGGCTTGGACTACAATGAGCAGTTCTTC,CARRQDWALAGGGLDYNEQFF,TRBD2,once,21,TRBJ2-1,TRBV3-1/TRBV3-2
TGTGCCAGCAGCCAAGAGACTAGCGGGAGAGGGTTAAGGACAGATACGCAGTATTTT,CASSQETSGRGLRTDTQYF,TRBD2,NA,19,TRBJ2-3,TRBV4-2
TGCGCCAGCAGCCATTCCCATTCTCTAGTCATCCCGAACACCGGGGAGCTGTTTTTT,CASSHSHSLVIPNTGELFF,NA,NA,19,TRBJ2-2,TRBV4-1
TGTGCCACCAGTGATATACAGGGATGGAACACCGGGGAGCTGTTTTTT,CATSDIQGWNTGELFF,NA,NA,16,TRBJ2-2,TRBV24-1
TGTGCCAGCAGCTTCTGGGGGGACTACAATGAGCAGTTCTTC,CASSFWGDYNEQFF,NA,few,14,TRBJ2-1,TRBV7-8
TGTGCCAGCAGCGTACCGAGTACAGGGGGTTCACCCCTCCACTTT,CASSVPSTGGSPLHF,TRBD1,NA,15,TRBJ1-6,TRBV9
TGTGCCAGCACCAAGCGGGGGGGCCAGGCCCCTGGTGGCTACACCTTC,CASTKRGGQAPGGYTF,NA,many,16,TRBJ1-2,TRBV5-6
TGTGCCAGCAGCTTAATTCCGGGACAAGAGACCCAGTACTTC,CASSLIPGQETQYF,NA,once,14,TRBJ2-5,TRBV7-7
TGCGCCAGCCCTGCGGGTGGGAAAGGAAAGGGTACTGTCTATGGCTACACCTTC,CASPAGGKGKGTVYGYTF,NA,once,18,TRBJ1-2,TRBV10-1
TGTGCCAGCAGCCAAGATCTTGGTCGGGGTTACGAGCAGTACTTC,CASSQDLGRGYEQYF,NA,NA,15,TRBJ2-7,TRBV4-2
TGTGCCAGCAGCTTAAGCGGGGGGGCCAATGAGCAGTTCTTC,CASSLSGGANEQFF,TRBD2,NA,14,TRBJ2-1,TRBV7-3
TGCGCCAGCAGCGTTGACAGGGCCACTGAAGCTTTCTTT,CASSVDRATEAFF,TRBD1,NA,13,TRBJ1-1,TRBV5-1
TGTGCCAGTAGTACGCGGACAGGGGGGGTATACGAGCAGTACTTC,CASSTRTGGVYEQYF,TRBD1,NA,15,TRBJ2-7,TRBV19